This record looks at one T cell receptor (beta chain) sequence and its context. Its antigen is as yet unknown. The sample belongs to a study of T cell clonality in common variable immunodeficiency. General observations from the study: Patient heterogeneity in the CVID cohort limited correlations between repertoire features and clinical complications. Common variable immunodeficiency TCR beta sequences reportedly had fewer deletions and N-nucleotide insertions.

TCRdb keeps only in-frame clones here, not all; method: immunoSEQ multiplex PCR. The specimen gives about 21,000 clones without singletons; the ten biggest hold about 2%. What was sequenced was peripheral blood mononuclear cells. The TCR originated in a human donor with common variable immunodeficiency.

The sequenced CDR3 bases are TGCGCCAGCAGAGACGACAGATTCGGTGAA. This sequence encodes CASRDDRFGE. The complete CDR3 reads CASRDDRFGEAFF. V gene TRBV10-2 combines with J gene TRBJ1-1, with a possible D match to TRBD1 (5 bases). The CDR3 end lies 3 residues beyond the end of the read and is filled in from the germline J gene. The length of the CDR3 is 13 residues. The V end was cut by 6 bases, the J end by 7 bases, with 15 bases between. The V gene's germline CDR1 is WSHSY and CDR2 SAAADI.